This T cell receptor (beta chain) is from a study of blood T cell repertoires in COVID-19. Turning to the study itself: The analysed material was cDNA or gDNA that came from T cells, B-cell-depleted T cells, or PBMCs.

While infection was still active, Seattle patients were enrolled and then followed longitudinally. The CDR3 extends over 14 amino acids. Trimming left V 7 bases short and J 2 bases short, with 12 bases between. Germline-derived CDR1 and CDR2 are MNHEY and SVGEGT. This clone showed up just a few times. This table comes from immunoSEQ multiplex PCR, and its TCRdb copy is limited to in-frame clones, with some not included. Here the sample spans roughly 90,000 clones, about 85% being singletons. The genes are TRBV6-2 or TRBV6-3 and TRBJ2-1, with D possibly TRBD1 on 5 matching bases. Sequencing was done on a sample of peripheral blood. The receptor's source is a woman of 80 years or more with COVID-19, enrolled during active disease. The CDR3 is CASIPSGPYNEQFF. Written as DNA, the CDR3 is TGTGCCAGCATCCCATCAGGGCCCTACAATGAGCAGTTCTTC.